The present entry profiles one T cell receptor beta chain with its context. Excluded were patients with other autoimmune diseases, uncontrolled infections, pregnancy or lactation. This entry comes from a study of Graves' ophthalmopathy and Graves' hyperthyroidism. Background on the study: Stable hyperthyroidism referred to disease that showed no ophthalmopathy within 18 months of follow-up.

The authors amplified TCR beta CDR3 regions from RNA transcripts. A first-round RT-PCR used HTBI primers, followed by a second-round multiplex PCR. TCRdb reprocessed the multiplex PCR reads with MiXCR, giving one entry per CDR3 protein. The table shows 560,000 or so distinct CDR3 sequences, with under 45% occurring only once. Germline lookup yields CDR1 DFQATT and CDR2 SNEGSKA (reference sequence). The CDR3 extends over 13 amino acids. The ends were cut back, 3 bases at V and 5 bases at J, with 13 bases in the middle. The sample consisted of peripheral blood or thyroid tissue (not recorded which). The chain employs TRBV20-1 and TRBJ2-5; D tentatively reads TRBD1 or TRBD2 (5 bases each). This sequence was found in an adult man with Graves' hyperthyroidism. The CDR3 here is CSASRIWGETQYF. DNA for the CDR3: TGCAGTGCTAGCCGGATCTGGGGGGAGACCCAGTACTTC.